This T cell receptor beta chain was documented in a study of blood T cell repertoires in COVID-19. Study background: The origin of the acute and convalescent COVID-19 samples was the United States, Italy and Spain. The analysed material was cDNA or gDNA that came from T cells, B-cell-depleted T cells, or PBMCs.

Original analysis: Cell counts per sample came from amplifying reference gene primers. The repertoire was sequenced with immunoSEQ multiplex PCR; TCRdb's copy has only in-frame clones and lacks some. V, J and clone size are those of that table, while D and trimming were read from the DNA. The sample lists some 88,000 clones; about 85% were seen once. The sequencing sample was made of peripheral blood. The sequence derives from a man in his sixties with acute or convalescent COVID-19.

The CDR3 spells CASSLASGGDSYNEQFF. For the CDR3, the DNA is TGTGCCAGCAGCTTGGCTAGCGGGGGGGACTCCTACAATGAGCAGTTCTTC. V gene TRBV11-2 combines with J gene TRBJ2-1; 12 nucleotides line up with TRBD2. Germline-derived CDR1 and CDR2 are SGHAT and FQNNGV. CDR3 length equals 17 residues. V was clipped by 3 bases and J by 0 bases; unmatched bases: 3.